Sequencing of this TCR beta chain was carried out in a study of resident and recirculating memory T cells in vitiligo. Study-wide context: Each patient gave two lesional and two nonlesional epidermal shave biopsies, plus PBMCs. No cells were sorted; samples were homogenized just before genomic DNA extraction.

Patients had to be free of confetti depigmentation, indicating active vitiligo. This CDR3 has 14 amino acids. Per the germline V gene, CDR1 is MDHEN and CDR2 is SYDVKM. V was pared by 6 bases and J by 6 bases, with 17 bases between. Findings and caveats of the study: No unique dominant TCR clone was found in vitiligo lesions.

Libraries were prepared by immunoSEQ multiplex PCR; TCRdb keeps only in-frame clonotypes and omits some of them. The profile shows approximately 69,000 clones, roughly 92% of them singletons. Comments on this clone: Its antigen is unknown.

The receptor's source is a male donor with vitiligo. The rearrangement joins TRBV28 to TRBJ1-1; D remains unclear. Sequencing used blood. The chain's CDR3 is CASRRTGSGAEAFF. DNA of the CDR3: TGTGCCAGCAGACGGACGGGATCCGGCGCTGAAGCTTTCTTT.